The 3 T cell receptor beta chains listed next were all sequenced from one sample in a study of blood T cell repertoires in COVID-19. Clones were read by immunoSEQ multiplex PCR, and TCRdb kept only the in-frame ones, dropping some. The data show about 100,000 clones, 87% seen once. The sequencing sample was made of peripheral blood. These receptors all stem from a man aged 50-60 years with active COVID-19.

This chain links TRBV27 with TRBJ2-7; D possibly corresponds to TRBD1 (6 bases). Trimming left V 3 bases short and J 5 bases short, with 14 bases between. The V gene's germline CDR1 is MNHEY and CDR2 SMNVEV (reference sequence). The CDR3 length is 14 residues. CDR3 sequence: CASSFVDRIHEQYF. The CDR3 DNA sequence: TGTGCCAGCAGTTTCGTAGACAGGATCCACGAGCAGTACTTC.

V gene TRBV30 combines with J gene TRBJ2-5; possible D gene TRBD2, 5 bases. CDR3 length: 13 amino acids. Trimming cost V 0 bases and J 4 bases, with 9 bases left between them. From germline, CDR1 is GTSNPN and CDR2 SVGIG (reference sequence). In DNA form, the CDR3 reads TGTGCCTGGAGTGTGTCCGAGGGAGAGACCCAGTACTTC. It specifies CAWSVSEGETQYF.

This chain uses TRBV5-3 with TRBJ1-4, with D uncertain. TRBV5-3 is labeled an ORF, and its function is uncertain. The ends were cut back, 1 base at V and 7 bases at J, with 23 bases in the middle. The CDR3 spans 18 residues. The CDR3 DNA reads as TGTGCCAGAAGCTTGAGCATTAGGGTCTACGGGGTCGGTGAAAAACTGTTTTTT. Its protein is CARSLSIRVYGVGEKLFF.